This T cell receptor (beta chain) was identified in a study of CD8 T cells in Susac syndrome. CDR1 and CDR2 (germline): SEHNR, FQNEAQ (reference sequence). Between the trimmed V and J ends, which lost 5 bases and 8 bases, there was a span of 12 bases. CDR3 length: 12 amino acids. Worth noting for this clonotype: The antigen is undetermined.

Findings of the study overall: TCR sequencing and HLA analysis covered a relatively small number of individuals.

High-throughput TCR beta sequencing covered peripheral CD8+ and CD4+ T cells. The patients who served as multiple sclerosis controls were treatment-naive and had stable or active relapsing-remitting disease that fulfilled the revised McDonald criteria. Purification of the CD8+ and CD4+ T cells relied on negative isolation, and TEMRA cells underwent FACS enrichment. The RNA input was about 0.45 to 1 ug, and it was reverse transcribed with random hexamers. TCRdb used MiXCR to reprocess the immunoSEQ multiplex PCR reads, holding one entry per CDR3 protein. The sample yields approximately 230,000 distinct CDR3 sequences, about 93% seen once.

What was sequenced was CD4+ T cells from PBMCs. This clonotype originated in a human donor with multiple sclerosis. The rearrangement uses TRBV7-9 and TRBJ1-1; D gene uncertain. CDR3 residues: CASSLSPVEAFF. The DNA of the CDR3 is TGTGCCAGCAGCCTAAGCCCGGTCGAAGCTTTCTTT. Full variable domain (missing parts from reference TRBV7-9 and TRBJ1-1): DTGVSQNPRHKITKRGQNVTFRCDPISEHNRLYWYRQTLGQGPEFLTYFQNEAQLEKSRLLSDRFSAERPKGSFSTLEIQRTEQGDSAMYLCASSLSPVEAFFGQGTRLTVV.